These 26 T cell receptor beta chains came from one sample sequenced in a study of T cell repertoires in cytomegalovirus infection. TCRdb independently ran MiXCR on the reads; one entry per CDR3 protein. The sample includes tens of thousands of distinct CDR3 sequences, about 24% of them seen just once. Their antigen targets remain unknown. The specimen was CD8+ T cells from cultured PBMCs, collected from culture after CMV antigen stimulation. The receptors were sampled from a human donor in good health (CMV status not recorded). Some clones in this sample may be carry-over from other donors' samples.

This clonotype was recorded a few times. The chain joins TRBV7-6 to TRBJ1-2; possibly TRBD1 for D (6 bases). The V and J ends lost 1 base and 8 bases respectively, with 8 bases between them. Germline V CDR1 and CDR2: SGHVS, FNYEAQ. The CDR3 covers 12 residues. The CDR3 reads CASSLVRGGYTF. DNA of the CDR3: TGTGCCAGCAGCTTAGTTAGGGGGGGCTACACCTTC.

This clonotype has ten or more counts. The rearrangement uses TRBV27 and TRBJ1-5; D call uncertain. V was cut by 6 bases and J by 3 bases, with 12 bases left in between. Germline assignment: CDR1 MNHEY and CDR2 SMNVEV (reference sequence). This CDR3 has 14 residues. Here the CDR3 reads CASSRGRNNQPQHF. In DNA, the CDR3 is TGTGCCAGCAGCCGTGGACGGAACAATCAGCCCCAGCATTTT.

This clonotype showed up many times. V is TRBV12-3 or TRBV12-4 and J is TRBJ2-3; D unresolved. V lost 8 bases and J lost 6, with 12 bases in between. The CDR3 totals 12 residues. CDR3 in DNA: TGTGCCAGCTCCTTCCCCGCGGATACGCAGTATTTT. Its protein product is CASSFPADTQYF.

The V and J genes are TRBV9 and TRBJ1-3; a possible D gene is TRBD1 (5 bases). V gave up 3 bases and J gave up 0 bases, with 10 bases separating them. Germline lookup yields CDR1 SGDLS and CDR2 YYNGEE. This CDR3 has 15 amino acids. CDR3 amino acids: CASSADRSSGNTIYF. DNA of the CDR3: TGTGCCAGCAGCGCCGACAGATCCTCTGGAAACACCATATATTTT.

The CDR3 here is CSAKLDEQFF. CDR3 in DNA: TGCAGTGCCAAGCTCGATGAGCAGTTCTTC. The J gene is TRBJ2-1, the V gene TRBV20-1; D not certain. The CDR3 is 10 residues long. Germline V gene sequence: CDR1 DFQATT, CDR2 SNEGSKA (reference sequence). Trimming pared 6 bases from V and 8 bases from J, leaving 8 bases between.

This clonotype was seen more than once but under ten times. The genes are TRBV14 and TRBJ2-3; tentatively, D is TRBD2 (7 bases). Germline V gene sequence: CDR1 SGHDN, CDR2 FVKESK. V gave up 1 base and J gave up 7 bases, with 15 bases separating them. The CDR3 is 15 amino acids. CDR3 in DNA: TGTGCCAGCAGCCAAGGTGGGGTCGGGGGGCATACGCAGTATTTT. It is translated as CASSQGGVGGHTQYF.

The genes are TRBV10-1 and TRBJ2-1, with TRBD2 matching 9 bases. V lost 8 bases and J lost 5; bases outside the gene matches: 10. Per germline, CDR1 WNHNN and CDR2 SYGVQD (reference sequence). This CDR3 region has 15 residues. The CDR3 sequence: CASLLGREGNNEQFF. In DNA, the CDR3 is TGCGCCAGCCTCCTTGGGCGGGAGGGGAACAATGAGCAGTTCTTC.

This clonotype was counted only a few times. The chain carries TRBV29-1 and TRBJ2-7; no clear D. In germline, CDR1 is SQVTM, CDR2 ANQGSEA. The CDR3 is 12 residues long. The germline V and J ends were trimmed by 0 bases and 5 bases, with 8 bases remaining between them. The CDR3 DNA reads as TGCAGCGTTGAAGATTTGGGCCACGAGCAGTACTTC. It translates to CSVEDLGHEQYF.

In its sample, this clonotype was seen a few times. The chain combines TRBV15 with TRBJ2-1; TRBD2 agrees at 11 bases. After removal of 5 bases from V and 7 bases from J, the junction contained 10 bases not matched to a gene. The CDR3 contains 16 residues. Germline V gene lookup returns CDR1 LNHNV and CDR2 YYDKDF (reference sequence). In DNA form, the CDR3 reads TGTGCCACCAGCCAGACAACTAGCGGGGGACGGAATGAGCAGTTCTTC. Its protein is CATSQTTSGGRNEQFF.

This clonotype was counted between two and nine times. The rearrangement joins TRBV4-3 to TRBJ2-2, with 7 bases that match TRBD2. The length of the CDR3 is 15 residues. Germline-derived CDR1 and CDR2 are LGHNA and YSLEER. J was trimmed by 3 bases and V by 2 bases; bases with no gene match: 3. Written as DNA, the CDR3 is TGCGCCAGCAGCCAACAGCGGGGACACACCGGGGAGCTGTTTTTT. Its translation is CASSQQRGHTGELFF.

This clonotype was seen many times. This CDR3 reads CASSLGPAYEQYF. The CDR3 coding sequence is TGTGCCAGCAGCTTGGGACCGGCCTACGAGCAGTACTTC. This chain joins TRBV5-6 and TRBJ2-7; unclear D gene. The germline V gene has CDR1 SGHDT and CDR2 YYEEEE. Trimming pared 0 bases from V and 2 bases from J, leaving 6 bases between. This CDR3 region has 13 residues.

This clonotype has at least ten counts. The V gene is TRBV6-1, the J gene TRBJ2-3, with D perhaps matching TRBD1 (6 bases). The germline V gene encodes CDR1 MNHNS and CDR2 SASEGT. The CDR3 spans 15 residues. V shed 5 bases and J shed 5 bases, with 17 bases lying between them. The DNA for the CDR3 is TGTGCCAGCAGTTTTCTACAGGGCTCCCAAGATACGCAGTATTTT. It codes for CASSFLQGSQDTQYF.

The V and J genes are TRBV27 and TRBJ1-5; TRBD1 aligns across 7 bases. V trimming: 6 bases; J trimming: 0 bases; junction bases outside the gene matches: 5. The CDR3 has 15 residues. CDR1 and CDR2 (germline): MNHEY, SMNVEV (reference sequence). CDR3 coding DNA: TGTGCCAGCAGACCGACAGGGTATAGCAATCAGCCCCAGCATTTT. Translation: CASRPTGYSNQPQHF.

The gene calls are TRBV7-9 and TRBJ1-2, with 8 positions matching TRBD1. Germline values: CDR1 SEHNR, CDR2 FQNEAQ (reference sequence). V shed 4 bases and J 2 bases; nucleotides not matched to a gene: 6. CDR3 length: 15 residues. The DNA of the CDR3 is TGTGCCAGCAGCTCTCCGGGACAGGAGAACTATGGCTACACCTTC. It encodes CASSSPGQENYGYTF.

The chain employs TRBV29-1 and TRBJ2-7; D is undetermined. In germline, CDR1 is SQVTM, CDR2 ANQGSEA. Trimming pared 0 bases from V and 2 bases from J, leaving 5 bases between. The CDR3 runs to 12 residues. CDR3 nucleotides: TGCAGCGTTGAAGATCAACCCTACGAGCAGTACTTC. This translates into CSVEDQPYEQYF.

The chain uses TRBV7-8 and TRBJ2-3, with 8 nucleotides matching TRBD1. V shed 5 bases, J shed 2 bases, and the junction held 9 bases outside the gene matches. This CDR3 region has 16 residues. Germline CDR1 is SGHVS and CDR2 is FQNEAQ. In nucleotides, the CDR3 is TGTGCCAGCAGCCCTAGGACAGGGTCGACCACAGATACGCAGTATTTT. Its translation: CASSPRTGSTTDTQYF.

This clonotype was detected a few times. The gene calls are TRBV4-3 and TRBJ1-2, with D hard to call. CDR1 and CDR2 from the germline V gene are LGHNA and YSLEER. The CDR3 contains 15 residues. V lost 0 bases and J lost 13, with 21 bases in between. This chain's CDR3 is CASSQEVGFTTEPTF. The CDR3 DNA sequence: TGCGCCAGCAGCCAAGAAGTCGGGTTTACGACGGAGCCCACCTTC.

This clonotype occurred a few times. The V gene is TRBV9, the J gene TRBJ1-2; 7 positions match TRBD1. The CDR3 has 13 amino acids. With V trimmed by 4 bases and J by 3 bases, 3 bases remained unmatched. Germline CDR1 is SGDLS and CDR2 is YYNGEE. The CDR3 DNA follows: TGTGCCAGCAGCCAGGGACAGCACTATGGCTACACCTTC. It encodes CASSQGQHYGYTF. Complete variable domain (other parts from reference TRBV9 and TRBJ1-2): DSGVTQTPKHLITATGQRVTLRCSPRSGDLSVYWYQQSLDQGLQFLIQYYNGEERAKGNILERFSAQQFPDLHSELNLSSLELGDSALYFCASSQGQHYGYTFGSGTRLTVV.

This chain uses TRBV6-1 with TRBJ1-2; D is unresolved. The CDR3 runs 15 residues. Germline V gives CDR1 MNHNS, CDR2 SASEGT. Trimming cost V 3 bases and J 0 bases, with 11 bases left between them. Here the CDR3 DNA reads TGTGCCAGCAGTGAGGACCGACGAGCTAACTATGGCTACACCTTC. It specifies CASSEDRRANYGYTF.

The CDR3 sequence is CSARLSGTEAFF. The CDR3 DNA reads TGCAGTGCCCGGCTCTCGGGAACTGAAGCTTTCTTT. The chain carries TRBV20-1 and TRBJ1-1; unclear D gene. The V gene lost 6 bases and the J gene lost 5 bases, with 13 bases spanning the gap. Per the germline V gene, CDR1 is DFQATT and CDR2 is SNEGSKA (reference sequence). There are 12 residues in the CDR3.

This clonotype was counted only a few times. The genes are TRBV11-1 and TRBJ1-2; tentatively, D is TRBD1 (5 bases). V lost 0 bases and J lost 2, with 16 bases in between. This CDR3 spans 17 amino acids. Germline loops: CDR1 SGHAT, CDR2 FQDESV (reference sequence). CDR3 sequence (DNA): TGTGCCAGCAGCTTAGCGTGGAGTGGGGGACCGAACTATGGCTACACCTTC. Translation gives CASSLAWSGGPNYGYTF.

The chain's CDR3 is CASSIRLPDTQYF. The CDR3 DNA reads as TGTGCCAGTAGTATCCGACTACCTGATACGCAGTATTTT. The rearrangement uses TRBV19 and TRBJ2-3; TRBD2 might be the D (5 bases). Between the trimmed V and J ends, which lost 3 bases and 6 bases, there was a span of 10 bases. Germline CDR1 LNHDA, CDR2 SQIVND (reference sequence). CDR3 size: 13 residues. Full variable domain (outside the CDR3, taken from reference TRBV19 and TRBJ2-3): DGGITQSPKYLFRKEGQNVTLSCEQNLNHDAMYWYRQDPGQGLRLIYYSQIVNDFQKGDIAEGYSVSREKKESFPLTVTSAQKNPTAFYLCASSIRLPDTQYFGPGTRLTVL.

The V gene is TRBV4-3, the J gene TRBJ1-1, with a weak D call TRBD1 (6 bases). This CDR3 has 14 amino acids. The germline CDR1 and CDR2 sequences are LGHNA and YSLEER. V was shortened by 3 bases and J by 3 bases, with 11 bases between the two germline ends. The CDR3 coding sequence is TGCGCCAGCAGCCACACGGACAGCCACACTGAAGCTTTCTTT. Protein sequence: CASSHTDSHTEAFF.

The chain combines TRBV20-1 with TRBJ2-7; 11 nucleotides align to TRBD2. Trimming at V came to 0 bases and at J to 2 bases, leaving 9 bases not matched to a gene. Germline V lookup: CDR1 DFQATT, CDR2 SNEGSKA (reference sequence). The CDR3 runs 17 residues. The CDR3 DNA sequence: TGCAGTGCTAGAGAATACTTTCTAGCGGGAGGCCCCTACGAGCAGTACTTC. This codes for CSAREYFLAGGPYEQYF.

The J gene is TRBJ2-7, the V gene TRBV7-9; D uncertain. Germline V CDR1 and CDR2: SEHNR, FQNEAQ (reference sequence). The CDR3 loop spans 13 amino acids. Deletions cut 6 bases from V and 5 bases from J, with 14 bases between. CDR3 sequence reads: CASSQVATDEQYF. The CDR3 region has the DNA TGTGCCAGCAGTCAAGTTGCCACGGACGAGCAGTACTTC.

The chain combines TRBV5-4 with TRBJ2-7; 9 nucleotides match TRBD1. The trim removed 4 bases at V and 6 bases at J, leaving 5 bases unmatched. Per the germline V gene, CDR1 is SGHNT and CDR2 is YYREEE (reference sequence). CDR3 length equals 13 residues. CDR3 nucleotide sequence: TGTGCCAGCAGCCCGTCGACAGGGGGCGAGCAGTACTTC. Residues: CASSPSTGGEQYF.